The clone carrying this T cell receptor beta chain was found once. This table comes from immunoSEQ multiplex PCR, and its TCRdb copy is limited to in-frame clones, with some not included. The table shows more than 25,000 clones, with roughly 95% occurring only once. This specimen comes from a study of control samples from healthy donors and cancer patients. This clonotype originated in a man in his 60s in good health. Sequencing was performed on blood.

The CDR3: CASSLADNQPQHF. The CDR3 bases are TGTGCCAGCAGTTTAGCGGATAATCAGCCCCAGCATTTT. The chain recombines TRBV12-3 or TRBV12-4 with TRBJ1-5, with D unclear. The CDR3 is 13 residues long. The germline V and J ends were trimmed by 0 bases and 4 bases, with 4 bases remaining between them.